These T cell receptor beta chains were read from a single sample in a study of cytomegalovirus exposure and HLA in healthy donors. The repertoire was sequenced with immunoSEQ multiplex PCR; TCRdb's copy has only in-frame clones and lacks some. Of 100,000 to 150,000 clones in the sample, about nine tenths were seen once. The sequenced material came from PBMCs. Receptors were obtained from a man aged 25-45 years in good health and CMV-seronegative. Both conserved end residues are part of each CDR3. The D gene is left open where the match is weak. Clone size is given for some rows only: seen once, a few or many times, or a class if the clone is expanded.

>.|TRBV5-1|.|TRBJ2-7
CASSLGQSYEQYF
TGCGCCAGCAGCTTGGGCCAGTCCTACGAGCAGTACTTC
>.|TRBV19|.|TRBJ1-2
CASSIAGGEVYGYTF
TGTGCCAGTAGTATAGCAGGAGGGGAGGTCTATGGCTACACCTTC
>.|TRBV6-5|TRBD1|TRBJ2-7
CASSMGAQGTHEQYF
TGTGCCAGCAGTATGGGGGCACAGGGGACCCACGAGCAGTACTTC
>.|TRBV19|TRBD1|TRBJ2-7
CASTRGQGGFYEQYF
TGTGCCAGTACCCGGGGACAGGGTGGATTTTACGAGCAGTACTTC
>.|TRBV7-8|.|TRBJ2-1
CASSPNAGPYNEQFF
TGTGCCAGCAGCCCAAACGCGGGACCATACAATGAGCAGTTCTTC
>.|TRBV4-1|.|TRBJ2-5
CASSRTPGGYQETQYF
TGCGCCAGCAGCCGTACACCAGGGGGGTACCAAGAGACCCAGTACTTC
>.|TRBV5-6|.|TRBJ2-4
CASSLWGQDIQYF
TGTGCCAGCAGCTTGTGGGGGCAGGACATTCAGTACTTC
>.|TRBV11-2|.|TRBJ2-7
CASSETSVYEQYF
TGTGCCAGCAGCGAGACTAGTGTCTACGAGCAGTACTTC
>.|TRBV4-3|.|TRBJ1-2
CASSQGPAGGSGRSYGYTF
TGCGCCAGCAGCCAAGGTCCCGCGGGCGGCTCGGGGAGGAGCTATGGCTACACCTTC
>.|TRBV27|TRBD1|TRBJ1-2
CASSSGQGLYGYTF
TGTGCCAGCAGTTCGGGACAGGGACTCTATGGCTACACCTTC
>.|TRBV7-2|.|TRBJ2-2
CASSLLSSGTGELFF
TGTGCCAGCAGCTTATTATCTTCGGGTACCGGGGAGCTGTTTTTT
>.|TRBV11-2|TRBD1|TRBJ1-2
CASSLDNRGNSGYTF
TGTGCCAGCAGCTTAGATAACAGGGGGAACTCTGGCTACACCTTC
>.|TRBV10-3|.|TRBJ2-7
CAISEPDYYEQYF
TGTGCCATCAGTGAGCCGGACTATTACGAGCAGTACTTC
>.|TRBV10-3|.|TRBJ1-1
CAISDQGLTGYTEAFF
TGTGCCATCAGTGATCAGGGGCTAACGGGGTACACTGAAGCTTTCTTT
>.|TRBV14|.|TRBJ2-3
CASSPTSVSRGDTQYF
TGTGCCAGCAGTCCTACCAGTGTTTCTCGGGGAGATACGCAGTATTTT
>once|TRBV7-9|.|TRBJ1-3
CASSLVGTLRNTIYF
TGTGCCAGCAGCCTCGTAGGGACTCTTAGAAACACCATATATTTT
>.|TRBV5-1|.|TRBJ1-3
CASSLGQIASGNTIYF
TGCGCCAGCAGCTTAGGACAGATTGCGTCTGGAAACACCATATATTTT
>.|TRBV19|.|TRBJ2-5
CASSPRTLPGETQYF
TGTGCCAGTAGTCCTCGGACACTCCCCGGGGAGACCCAGTACTTC
>.|TRBV2|TRBD2|TRBJ2-7
CASMTTSIKQYF
TGTGCCAGCATGACGACTAGCATAAAGCAGTACTTC
>.|TRBV29-1|.|TRBJ2-2
CSVGQVAITGELFF
TGCAGCGTTGGTCAAGTAGCGATAACCGGGGAGCTGTTTTTT
>.|TRBV5-1|TRBD2|TRBJ2-3
CASGTSGTSTDTQYF
TGCGCCAGCGGGACTAGCGGGACTAGCACAGATACGCAGTATTTT
>.|TRBV5-4|TRBD1|TRBJ1-1
CASSSDRPPGTEAFF
TGTGCCAGCAGCTCGGACAGGCCGCCCGGCACTGAAGCTTTCTTT
>.|TRBV11-2|.|TRBJ2-7
CASSSLLLAKGEQYF
TGTGCCAGCAGCTCATTACTCTTAGCGAAAGGCGAGCAGTACTTC
>.|TRBV6-1|.|TRBJ1-4
CASSETGWSSEKLFF
TGTGCCAGCAGCGAAACAGGGTGGAGTAGTGAAAAACTGTTTTTT
>.|TRBV6-5|.|TRBJ2-5
CASSYAPVGKETQYF
TGTGCCAGCAGTTACGCCCCCGTGGGCAAAGAGACCCAGTACTTC
>.|TRBV7-2|TRBD1|TRBJ1-6
CASSLGQGVNSPLHF
TGTGCCAGCAGCTTAGGACAGGGGGTCAATTCACCCCTCCACTTT
>.|TRBV7-2|TRBD1|TRBJ2-7
CASTLTGGTHEQYF
TGTGCCAGCACCCTAACAGGGGGCACCCACGAGCAGTACTTC
>.|TRBV15|.|TRBJ1-2
CATSRENSQGYTF
TGTGCCACCAGCAGAGAAAACAGCCAGGGCTACACCTTC
>.|TRBV6-5|.|TRBJ2-1
CASSFRESSYNEQFF
TGTGCCAGCAGTTTCCGGGAGAGCTCCTACAATGAGCAGTTCTTC
>.|TRBV5-4|.|TRBJ2-3
CASSLEDSGTDTQYF
TGTGCCAGCAGCTTGGAGGACAGTGGCACAGATACGCAGTATTTT
>.|TRBV29-1|TRBD1|TRBJ2-5
CSVSPTTGQPMETQYF
TGCAGCGTGAGCCCTACTACGGGACAGCCCATGGAGACCCAGTACTTC
>.|TRBV27|TRBD1|TRBJ2-5
CASSSHASGGWETQYF
TGTGCCAGCAGTTCACATGCCTCAGGGGGCTGGGAGACCCAGTACTTC
>.|TRBV23-1|TRBD1|TRBJ1-3
CASSQSRAADRLSRNTIYF
TGCGCCAGCAGTCAATCGAGGGCTGCGGACAGGCTTAGTAGAAACACCATATATTTT
>.|TRBV11-2|.|TRBJ1-2
CASSLAGGSEGYTF
TGTGCCAGCAGCTTAGCGGGGGGCTCGGAAGGCTACACCTTC
>.|TRBV21-1|.|TRBJ2-7
CASVPNTALLSYEGYF
TGTGCCAGCGTCCCTAATACGGCCCTCCTGTCCTACGAGGGGTACTTC
>.|TRBV7-6|.|TRBJ1-1
CASSPLQPQTEAFF
TGTGCCAGCAGCCCCCTTCAACCACAAACTGAAGCTTTCTTT
>once|TRBV5-1|TRBD2|TRBJ2-3
CASSPSSGPDTQYF
TGCGCCAGCAGCCCCTCTAGCGGCCCAGATACGCAGTATTTT
>.|TRBV10-1|TRBD2|TRBJ2-2
CASSERGGLAGELFF
TGCGCCAGCAGTGAAAGGGGAGGGCTGGCCGGGGAGCTGTTTTTT
>.|TRBV5-1|.|TRBJ2-2
CASSAHTGIIYTGELFF
TGCGCCAGCAGCGCCCATACAGGGATTATCTACACCGGGGAGCTGTTTTTT
>.|TRBV2|.|TRBJ2-7
CASSEEPMSSYEQYF
TGTGCCAGCAGTGAAGAACCTATGAGCTCCTACGAGCAGTACTTC
>.|TRBV5-1|.|TRBJ1-1
CASSLQVFSNTEAFF
TGCGCCAGCAGCTTACAGGTATTCTCGAACACTGAAGCTTTCTTT
>.|TRBV6-1|TRBD1|TRBJ1-4
CASRSIPGQGTKLFF
TGTGCCAGCAGATCAATTCCGGGACAGGGGACAAAACTGTTTTTT
>.|TRBV2|TRBD2|TRBJ2-7
CASSEARLAGGRVYEQYF
TGTGCCAGCAGTGAAGCCCGATTAGCGGGAGGAAGGGTCTACGAGCAGTACTTC
>.|TRBV7-7|TRBD1|TRBJ1-6
CASSLGQNSPLHF
TGTGCCAGCAGCTTGGGACAGAATTCACCCCTCCACTTT
>.|TRBV10-3|.|TRBJ2-3
CAIGGKAVDADTQYF
TGTGCCATCGGGGGCAAGGCTGTTGATGCAGATACGCAGTATTTT
>.|TRBV6-6|.|TRBJ1-5
CASSYPSAGDQPQHF
TGTGCCAGCAGTTACCCTTCTGCGGGGGATCAGCCCCAGCATTTT
>.|TRBV29-1|.|TRBJ2-1
CSVIGGGLNYNEQFF
TGCAGCGTCATAGGTGGGGGCTTGAATTACAATGAGCAGTTCTTC
>.|TRBV6-4|.|TRBJ2-1
CASSAASGLARKFF
TGTGCCAGCAGTGCGGCCAGCGGGCTGGCTCGAAAGTTCTTC
>.|TRBV10-3|TRBD1|TRBJ1-3
CAMTGITGNTIYF
TGTGCCATGACAGGGATAACTGGAAACACCATATATTTT
>once|TRBV18|.|TRBJ2-7
CASSPVLQGAGEQYF
TGTGCCAGCTCACCGGTTCTACAGGGAGCTGGCGAGCAGTACTTC
>.|TRBV19|.|TRBJ1-5
CASSSRSKGGGNSNQPQHF
TGTGCCAGTAGTAGCCGTAGTAAGGGTGGAGGGAATAGCAATCAGCCCCAGCATTTT
>.|TRBV19|.|TRBJ1-1
CASRTGTEAFF
TGTGCCAGTAGAACCGGTACTGAAGCTTTCTTT
>few|TRBV9|TRBD1|TRBJ1-1
CASSVTGVTEAFF
TGTGCCAGCAGCGTGACAGGGGTAACTGAAGCTTTCTTT